This TCR beta chain came from a study of blood T cell repertoires in COVID-19 (dated by TCRdb to about 2020). With regard to the full study: Collaborator samples came from the United States, Italy and Spain and covered acute and convalescent phases of COVID-19. A de-identified subject ID, COVID-19 status, age in years and sex were almost always included in the sample metadata. The repertoires were made available in a free public database intended to serve as a resource for research on the immune response to SARS-CoV-2. The material from the prospective study consisted of cDNA or gDNA derived from T cells, B-cell-depleted T cells, or PBMCs. Where HLA class I and class II types were available, the types were taken from metadata supplied by the sample provider, not from assay-based typing. Samples came from the ongoing ImmuneRACE study (first 160 participants) plus 1,254 subjects from 6 global collaborators. Subjects who had been exposed to COVID-19, were actively infected with it, or had recovered from it provided the deeply sampled blood TCRbeta repertoires that made up the dataset. What the work shows at the level of the full study, not this receptor alone: The amount of clinical and demographic metadata varied by source and participant and was provided uncurated.

TCRbeta CDR3 regions were amplified from genomic DNA by means of the immunoSEQ Assay, a bias-controlled multiplex PCR. Regarding the original processing steps: The number of nucleated cells in each sample was estimated by amplification of reference gene primers within the assay. To quantify the absolute abundance of each unique TCRbeta CDR3 rearrangement, sequence reads were collapsed and filtered. For each sample, productive Simpson clonality was calculated as the square root of Simpson's diversity index over productive rearrangements. TCRdb holds this immuneACCESS table with in-frame rearrangements only. Some clones are missing; in checked studies, unresolved V genes explain under half, and the rest has no known cause. The V and J calls and clone size are taken from that table; D and trimming were inferred from the DNA. This sample lists about 180,000 clones; roughly 84% were detected once. The ten largest clones represent roughly 13% of the sample.

The collaborating institutions used their own protocols to collect whole blood in K2EDTA tubes. Collaborator samples were shipped for TCRbeta analysis as frozen whole blood, isolated PBMCs, or DNA extracted from either sample type. In this sample, this clone turned up a few times. Its antigen remains undetermined. Per-base qualities were not stored, and no clone one base away is much larger. The CDR3 contains 16 residues, cysteine and phenylalanine counted. Only CDR3 DNA is held: 48 bases, read in frame from base 1. Relative to germline, V is missing 5 bases and J is missing 2 bases, with 6 bases of the junction outside any gene match. CDR1 and CDR2 are drawn from the germline V gene: SGHTA, FQGNSA.

The chain employs TRBV7-2 and TRBJ2-7; TRBD2 fits 13 bases in the junction. What was sequenced was peripheral blood. The receptor comes from a man between 18 and 29 years old with active or convalescent COVID-19. The CDR3 sequence is CASSHRTSGGAYEQYF. The DNA sequence reads TGTGCCAGCAGCCACAGAACTAGCGGGGGGGCCTACGAGCAGTACTTC.